The present T cell receptor (beta chain) was sequenced within a study of graft-versus-host responses after intestinal transplantation. The CDR3 has 18 amino acids. Germline V gives CDR1 SGHVS, CDR2 FNYEAQ. J was trimmed by 0 bases and V by 4 bases; bases with no gene match: 5. TCRdb's copy holds only in-frame clones and misses some; the assay was immunoSEQ multiplex PCR. There are fewer than 120,000 clones in the sample; 80% to 95% occur only once, and roughly 0.5% lies in the top ten. About this clone itself: The antigen is undetermined.

The sequencing used unstimulated CD8+ T cells sorted from spleen or lymph node cells, collected before intestinal transplant. The chain employs TRBV7-6 and TRBJ2-4, with 14 bases fitting TRBD2. The source is a human donor who received an intestinal transplant. CDR3 amino acids: CASSSGLAGEAAKNIQYF. CDR3 bases: TGTGCCAGCAGCTCGGGACTAGCGGGAGAGGCAGCCAAAAACATTCAGTACTTC.